This entry lists 18 T cell receptor beta chains sequenced from one sample in a study of blood T cell repertoires in COVID-19. Profiled with immunoSEQ multiplex PCR; TCRdb holds only in-frame clones, not every one. The repertoire holds approximately 290,000 clones, with roughly 91% as singletons. Sequences were obtained from peripheral blood. The receptor source for this set is a man aged 25 to 40 with acute or convalescent COVID-19.

The genes are TRBV28 and TRBJ1-5; tentatively, D is TRBD1 (5 bases). V dropped 6 bases and J dropped 3 bases, with 9 bases sitting between them. Germline-derived CDR1 and CDR2 are MDHEN and SYDVKM. The CDR3 loop spans 13 amino acids. As DNA, the CDR3 is TGTGCCAGCAGACCAGGGTACAATCAGCCCCAGCATTTT. Its translation is CASRPGYNQPQHF.

The chain combines TRBV5-6 with TRBJ2-3; TRBD2 is a possible D gene (7 bases). V was cut by 4 bases and J by 1 base, with 19 bases left in between. Germline-derived CDR1 and CDR2 are SGHDT and YYEEEE. CDR3 length equals 17 residues. CDR3 bases: TGTGCCAGCAGCGATTACCTTCGGGGGGCTGGCACAGATACGCAGTATTTT. It encodes CASSDYLRGAGTDTQYF.

This clone showed up just once. The chain's CDR3 is CASSIRTQQPQHF. As DNA, the CDR3 is TGTGCCAGTAGTATCAGGACACAACAGCCCCAGCATTTT. The chain employs TRBV19 and TRBJ1-5; a possible D gene is TRBD1 (5 bases). Germline V gene sequence: CDR1 LNHDA, CDR2 SQIVND (reference sequence). Trimming cost V 3 bases and J 7 bases, with 10 bases left between them. This CDR3 is built from 13 residues.

V usage is TRBV5-6 and J usage is TRBJ2-1; TRBD2 might be the D (7 bases). Trimming took 4 bases from V and 9 from J, leaving 17 bases between them. Germline values: CDR1 SGHDT, CDR2 YYEEEE. This CDR3 has 14 residues. CDR3 coding DNA: TGTGCCAGCAGCCTCTACGGGGGGCTCGGTGAGCAGTTCTTC. Protein: CASSLYGGLGEQFF.

In DNA, the CDR3 is TGTGCCAGCAGTTTAGGCCAGCGCTATGGCTACACCTTC. It is translated as CASSLGQRYGYTF. The chain couples TRBV28 to TRBJ1-2; no firm D call. Germline values: CDR1 MDHEN, CDR2 SYDVKM. V was pared by 2 bases and J by 4 bases, with 8 bases between. The CDR3 consists of 13 residues.

The CDR3 region has the DNA TGCGCCAGCGGGGAGTTAGGGACTTCTGTGAAATTAGGCGGCTACACCTTC. It is translated as CASGELGTSVKLGGYTF. The chain combines TRBV5-1 with TRBJ1-2; a possible D gene is TRBD1 (5 bases). Germline-derived CDR1 and CDR2 are SGHRS and YFSETQ. Trimming took 7 bases from V and 8 from J, leaving 30 bases between them. This CDR3 has 17 amino acids.

The chain is built from TRBV5-6 and TRBJ2-1, with TRBD1 matching 8 bases. In germline, CDR1 is SGHDT, CDR2 YYEEEE. This CDR3 contains 14 residues. With V trimmed by 4 bases and J by 9 bases, 9 bases remained unmatched. The CDR3 region has the DNA TGTGCCAGCAGCCCAAGGACAGGGCGGGGTGAGCAGTTCTTC. This translates into CASSPRTGRGEQFF.

The chain uses TRBV7-9 and TRBJ1-1; 7 nucleotides match TRBD1. From germline, CDR1 is SEHNR and CDR2 FQNEAQ (reference sequence). Trimming removed 6 bases from V and 10 bases from J; junction bases left unmatched: 11. The CDR3 is 13 residues long. The CDR3 region is CASRGEDRRGAFF. The CDR3 nucleotides read TGTGCCAGCAGAGGGGAGGACAGGCGAGGAGCTTTCTTT.

The chain joins TRBV19 to TRBJ2-1; 8 bases map to TRBD2. The CDR3 runs to 15 residues. With V trimmed by 7 bases and J by 7 bases, 12 bases remained unmatched. Germline CDR1 is LNHDA and CDR2 is SQIVND (reference sequence). This chain's CDR3 is CASTSIGGGVNEQFF. The CDR3 DNA reads as TGTGCCAGTACCTCAATCGGGGGGGGCGTGAATGAGCAGTTCTTC.

The gene calls are TRBV5-4 and TRBJ2-5; D may be TRBD1 (6 bases). Trimming took 4 bases from V and 2 from J, leaving 9 bases between them. Germline V CDR1 and CDR2: SGHNT, YYREEE (reference sequence). The CDR3 has 13 amino acids. CDR3 nucleotides: TGTGCCAGCAGCGCGGACAGTCAAGAGACCCAGTACTTC. This codes for CASSADSQETQYF.

This clone was detected only once. This chain links TRBV28 with TRBJ1-1, with TRBD1 matching over 8 bases. Germline lookup yields CDR1 MDHEN and CDR2 SYDVKM. Trimming removed 11 bases from V and 6 bases from J; junction bases left unmatched: 8. The CDR3 contains 12 residues. The CDR3 DNA follows: TGTGCCTGTTACCAGGGGGCTTCTGAAGCTTTCTTT. It specifies CACYQGASEAFF.

The rearrangement links TRBV28 to TRBJ1-2; 11 bases map to TRBD1. Germline assignment: CDR1 MDHEN and CDR2 SYDVKM. The CDR3 runs 17 residues. V trimming: 1 base; J trimming: 4 bases; junction bases outside the gene matches: 8. The CDR3 sequence: CASSLSGQGASIYGYTF. As DNA, the CDR3 is TGTGCCAGCAGTTTATCCGGACAGGGGGCGTCCATCTATGGCTACACCTTC.

The chain carries TRBV28 and TRBJ1-2, with D unclear. The V end lost 3 bases, the J end lost 4 bases, and 15 bases lay between the germline ends. Germline CDR1 reads MDHEN; CDR2 reads SYDVKM. The CDR3 sequence is 15 residues long. CDR3 in DNA: TGTGCCAGCAGTTTGCCCCCCTTGGCGGGCTATGGCTACACCTTC. Translating it yields CASSLPPLAGYGYTF.

The V gene is TRBV3-1 (or the pseudogene TRBV3-2), the J gene TRBJ1-2, with 7 bases fitting TRBD1. The length of the CDR3 is 15 residues. Germline-derived CDR1 and CDR2 are LGHDT and YNNKEL (reference sequence). J lost 3 bases, V lost 4 bases, and 8 bases had no gene match. As DNA, the CDR3 is TGTGCCAGCAGCCCAATTCCGGGACAGTACTATGGCTACACCTTC. Protein product: CASSPIPGQYYGYTF.

This clone was observed a few times. This chain links TRBV18 with TRBJ1-3; weak D call: TRBD1 (6 bases). Deletions cut 6 bases from V and 0 bases from J, with 15 bases between. The CDR3 has 16 residues. Germline V gene sequence: CDR1 KGHSH, CDR2 LQKENI. In DNA form, the CDR3 reads TGTGCCAGCTCCACAGGGTACACTAACTCTGGAAACACCATATATTTT. Amino acids: CASSTGYTNSGNTIYF.

This clone was seen a handful of times. This chain connects TRBV7-8 to TRBJ1-3, with a possible D match to TRBD1 (5 bases). Germline loops: CDR1 SGHVS, CDR2 FQNEAQ. V lost 5 bases and J lost 4, with 12 bases in between. This CDR3 comprises 14 residues. The DNA for the CDR3 is TGTGCCAGCAGCCTGCTACCAGGGGGAAACACCATATATTTT. It is translated as CASSLLPGGNTIYF.

This clone was seen only once. The rearrangement joins TRBV28 to TRBJ1-4; D is perhaps TRBD1 (6 bases). Germline loops: CDR1 MDHEN, CDR2 SYDVKM. The ends were cut back, 5 bases at V and 0 bases at J, with 16 bases in the middle. The CDR3 is 17 residues long. The CDR3 sequence: CASSPRGPTSTNEKLFF. In DNA, the CDR3 is TGTGCCAGCAGTCCCAGGGGACCGACATCAACTAATGAAAAACTGTTTTTT.

The chain joins TRBV27 to TRBJ2-7; TRBD2 matches 9 bases. Germline V CDR1 and CDR2: MNHEY, SMNVEV (reference sequence). J was trimmed by 5 bases and V by 7 bases; bases with no gene match: 12. The CDR3 is 15 amino acids. As DNA, the CDR3 is TGTGCCAGCACCCGAACGGGACTAGCTGCCCACGAGCAGTACTTC. Translation: CASTRTGLAAHEQYF.